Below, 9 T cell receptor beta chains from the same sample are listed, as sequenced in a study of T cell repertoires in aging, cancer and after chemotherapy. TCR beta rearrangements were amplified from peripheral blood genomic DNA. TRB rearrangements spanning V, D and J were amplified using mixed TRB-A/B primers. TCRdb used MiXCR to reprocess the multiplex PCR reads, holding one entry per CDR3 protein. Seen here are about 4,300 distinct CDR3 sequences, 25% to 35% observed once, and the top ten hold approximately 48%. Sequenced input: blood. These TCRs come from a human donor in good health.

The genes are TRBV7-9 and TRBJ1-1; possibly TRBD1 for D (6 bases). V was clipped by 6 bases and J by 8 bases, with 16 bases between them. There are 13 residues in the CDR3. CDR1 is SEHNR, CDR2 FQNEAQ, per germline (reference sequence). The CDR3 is CASSQSGGLEAFF. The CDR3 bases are TGTGCCAGCAGTCAGTCCGGGGGGCTAGAAGCTTTCTTT.

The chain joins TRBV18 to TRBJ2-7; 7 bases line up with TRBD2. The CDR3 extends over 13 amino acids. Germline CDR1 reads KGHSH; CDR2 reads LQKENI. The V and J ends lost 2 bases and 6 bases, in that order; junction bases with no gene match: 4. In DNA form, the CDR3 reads TGTGCCAGCTCACCAACGGGAGGCTCCGAGCAGTACTTC. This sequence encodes CASSPTGGSEQYF.

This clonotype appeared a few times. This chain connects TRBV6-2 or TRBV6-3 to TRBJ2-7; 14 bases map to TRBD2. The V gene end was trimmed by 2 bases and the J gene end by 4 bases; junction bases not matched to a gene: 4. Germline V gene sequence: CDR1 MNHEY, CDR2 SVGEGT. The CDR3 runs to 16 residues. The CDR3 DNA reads TGTGCCAGCAGTTACGGGACTAGCGGGAGTGGATACGAGCAGTACTTC. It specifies CASSYGTSGSGYEQYF.

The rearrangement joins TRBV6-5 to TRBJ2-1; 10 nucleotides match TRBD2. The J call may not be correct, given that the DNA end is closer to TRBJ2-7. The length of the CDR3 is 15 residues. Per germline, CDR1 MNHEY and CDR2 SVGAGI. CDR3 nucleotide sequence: TGTGCCAGCAGCCCCGGGACTAGCGTTCCCTACGAGCAGTACTTC. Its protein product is CASSPGTSVPYEQYF.

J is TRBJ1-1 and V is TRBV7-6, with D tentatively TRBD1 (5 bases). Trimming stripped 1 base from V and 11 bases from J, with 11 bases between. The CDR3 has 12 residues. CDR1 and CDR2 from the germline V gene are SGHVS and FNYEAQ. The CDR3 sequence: CASSLEGRDAFF. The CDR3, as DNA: TGTGCCAGCAGCTTAGAGGGGCGGGATGCTTTCTTT.

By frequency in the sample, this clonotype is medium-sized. The CDR3 loop reads CASSMDAGSFSYNEQFF. DNA for the CDR3: TGTGCCAGTAGTATGGATGCAGGGTCCTTCTCCTACAATGAGCAGTTCTTC. The chain is built from TRBV19 and TRBJ2-1; the D gene is possibly TRBD1 (5 bases). Germline-derived CDR1 and CDR2 are LNHDA and SQIVND (reference sequence). The CDR3 totals 17 residues. The V and J ends lost 3 bases and 0 bases respectively, with 15 bases between them.

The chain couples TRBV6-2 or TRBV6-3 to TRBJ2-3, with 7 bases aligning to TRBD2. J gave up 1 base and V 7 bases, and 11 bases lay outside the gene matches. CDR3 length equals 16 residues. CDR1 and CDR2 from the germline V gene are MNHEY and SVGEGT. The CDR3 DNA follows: TGTGCCAGCACTCTTATGGGCGGGAGCGGCACAGATACGCAGTATTTT. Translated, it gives CASTLMGGSGTDTQYF.

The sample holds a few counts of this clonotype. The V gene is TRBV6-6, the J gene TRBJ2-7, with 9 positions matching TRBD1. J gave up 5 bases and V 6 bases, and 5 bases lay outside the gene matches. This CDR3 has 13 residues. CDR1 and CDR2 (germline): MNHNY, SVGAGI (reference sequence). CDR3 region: CASSRDRVNEQYF. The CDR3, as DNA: TGTGCCAGCAGCAGGGACAGGGTCAACGAGCAGTACTTC.

The CDR3 loop is CASSLAGLAVYEQYF. The CDR3 nucleotides read TGTGCCAGCAGCTTAGCGGGACTAGCTGTCTACGAGCAGTACTTC. This chain links TRBV7-9 with TRBJ2-7, with 9 bases matching TRBD2. CDR3 length equals 15 residues. The germline V gene encodes CDR1 SEHNR and CDR2 FQNEAQ (reference sequence). J gave up 3 bases and V 0 bases, and 3 bases lay outside the gene matches.